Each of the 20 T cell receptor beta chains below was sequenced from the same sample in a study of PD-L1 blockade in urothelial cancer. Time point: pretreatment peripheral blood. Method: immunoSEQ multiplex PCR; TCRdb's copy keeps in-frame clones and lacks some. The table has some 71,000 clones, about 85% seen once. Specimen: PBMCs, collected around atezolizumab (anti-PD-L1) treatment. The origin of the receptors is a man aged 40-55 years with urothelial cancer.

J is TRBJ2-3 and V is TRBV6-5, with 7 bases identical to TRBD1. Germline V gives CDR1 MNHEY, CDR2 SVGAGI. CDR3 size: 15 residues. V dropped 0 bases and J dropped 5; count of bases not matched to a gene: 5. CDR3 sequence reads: CASSYSRQGKDTQYF. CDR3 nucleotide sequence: TGTGCCAGCAGTTACTCGAGACAGGGCAAAGATACGCAGTATTTT.

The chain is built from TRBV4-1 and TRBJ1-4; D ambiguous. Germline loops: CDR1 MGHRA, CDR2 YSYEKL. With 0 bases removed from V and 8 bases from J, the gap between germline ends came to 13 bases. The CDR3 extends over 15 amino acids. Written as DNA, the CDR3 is TGCGCCAGCAGCCAAGATCCCACCGTACGGGAAAAACTGTTTTTT. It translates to CASSQDPTVREKLFF.

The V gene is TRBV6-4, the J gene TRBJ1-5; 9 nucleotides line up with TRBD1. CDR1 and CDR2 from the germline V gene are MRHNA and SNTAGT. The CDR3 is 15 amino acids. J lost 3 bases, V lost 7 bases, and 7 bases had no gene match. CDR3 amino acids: CASKDRGGNNQPQHF. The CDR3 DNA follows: TGTGCCAGCAAGGACAGGGGAGGGAACAATCAGCCCCAGCATTTT.

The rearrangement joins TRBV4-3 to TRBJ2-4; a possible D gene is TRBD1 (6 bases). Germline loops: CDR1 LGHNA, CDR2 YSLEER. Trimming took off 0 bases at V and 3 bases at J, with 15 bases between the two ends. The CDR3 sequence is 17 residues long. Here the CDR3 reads CASSQDPDRSYKNIQYF. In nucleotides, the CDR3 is TGCGCCAGCAGCCAAGATCCCGACAGGTCCTACAAAAACATTCAGTACTTC.

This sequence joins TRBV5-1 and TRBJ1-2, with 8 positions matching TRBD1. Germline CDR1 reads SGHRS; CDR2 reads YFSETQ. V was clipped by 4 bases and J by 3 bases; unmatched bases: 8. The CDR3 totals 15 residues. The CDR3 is CASSPRPTGDYGYTF. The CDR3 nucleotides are TGCGCCAGCAGCCCTCGCCCGACAGGGGACTATGGCTACACCTTC.

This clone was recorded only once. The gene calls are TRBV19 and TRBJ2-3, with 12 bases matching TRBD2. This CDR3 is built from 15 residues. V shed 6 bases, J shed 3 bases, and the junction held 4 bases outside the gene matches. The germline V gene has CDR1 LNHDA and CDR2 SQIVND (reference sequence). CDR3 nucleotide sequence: TGTGCCAGTAGACTAGCGGGAGGATTGACAGATACGCAGTATTTT. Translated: CASRLAGGLTDTQYF. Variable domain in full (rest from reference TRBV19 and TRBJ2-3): DGGITQSPKYLFRKEGQNVTLSCEQNLNHDAMYWYRQDPGQGLRLIYYSQIVNDFQKGDIAEGYSVSREKKESFPLTVTSAQKNPTAFYLCASRLAGGLTDTQYFGPGTRLTVL.

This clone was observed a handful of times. The CDR3 spells CASSQGTDGSSGANVLTF. The CDR3 region has the DNA TGTGCCAGCAGCCAAGGGACCGACGGGAGCTCTGGGGCCAACGTCCTGACTTTC. J is TRBJ2-6 and V is TRBV4-2; tentative D call: TRBD2 (6 bases). The CDR3 is 18 residues long. Germline V gene sequence: CDR1 LGHNA, CDR2 YNFKEQ. Deletions cut 1 base from V and 0 bases from J, with 13 bases between.

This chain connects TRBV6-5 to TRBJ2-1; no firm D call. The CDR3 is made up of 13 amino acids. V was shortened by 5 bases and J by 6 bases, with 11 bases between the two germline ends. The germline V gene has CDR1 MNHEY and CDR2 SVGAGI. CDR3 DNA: TGTGCCAGCAGTGGTCGGTTTTCCAATGAGCAGTTCTTC. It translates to CASSGRFSNEQFF.

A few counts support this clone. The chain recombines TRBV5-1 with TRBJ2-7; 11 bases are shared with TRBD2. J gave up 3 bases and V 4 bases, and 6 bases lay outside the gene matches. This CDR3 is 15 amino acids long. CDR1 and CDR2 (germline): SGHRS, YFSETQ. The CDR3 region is CASSPGLAENYEQYF. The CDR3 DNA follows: TGCGCCAGCAGCCCGGGACTAGCGGAAAACTACGAGCAGTACTTC.

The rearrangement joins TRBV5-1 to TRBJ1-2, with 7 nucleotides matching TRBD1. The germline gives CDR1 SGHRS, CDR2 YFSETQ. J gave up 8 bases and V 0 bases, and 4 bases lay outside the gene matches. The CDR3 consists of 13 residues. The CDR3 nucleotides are TGCGCCAGCAGCTTGGCCGGGGACAGCGGCTACACCTTC. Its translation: CASSLAGDSGYTF.

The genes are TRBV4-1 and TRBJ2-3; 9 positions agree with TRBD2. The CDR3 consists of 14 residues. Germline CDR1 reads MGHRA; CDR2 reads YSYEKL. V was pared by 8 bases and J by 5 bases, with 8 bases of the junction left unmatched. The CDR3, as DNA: TGCGCCAGCTCCTTAGCGGGAGATGTAGATACGCAGTATTTT. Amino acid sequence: CASSLAGDVDTQYF.

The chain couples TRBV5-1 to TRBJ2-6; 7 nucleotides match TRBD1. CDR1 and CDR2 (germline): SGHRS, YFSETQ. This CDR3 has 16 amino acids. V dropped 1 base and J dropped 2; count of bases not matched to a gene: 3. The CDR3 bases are TGCGCCAGCAGCTTGAACAGGGGACCTGGGGCCAACGTCCTGACTTTC. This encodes CASSLNRGPGANVLTF.

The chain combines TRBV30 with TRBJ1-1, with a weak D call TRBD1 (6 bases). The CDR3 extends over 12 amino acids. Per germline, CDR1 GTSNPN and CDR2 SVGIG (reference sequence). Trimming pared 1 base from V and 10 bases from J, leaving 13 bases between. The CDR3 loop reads CAWSASTGRAFF. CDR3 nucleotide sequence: TGTGCCTGGAGTGCTTCGACAGGACGAGCTTTCTTT.

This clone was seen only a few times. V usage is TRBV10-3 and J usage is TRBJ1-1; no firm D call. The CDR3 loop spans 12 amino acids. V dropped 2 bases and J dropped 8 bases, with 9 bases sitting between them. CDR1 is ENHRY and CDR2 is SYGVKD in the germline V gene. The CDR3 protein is CAISEGGWEAFF. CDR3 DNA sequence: TGTGCCATCAGTGAGGGAGGATGGGAAGCTTTCTTT.

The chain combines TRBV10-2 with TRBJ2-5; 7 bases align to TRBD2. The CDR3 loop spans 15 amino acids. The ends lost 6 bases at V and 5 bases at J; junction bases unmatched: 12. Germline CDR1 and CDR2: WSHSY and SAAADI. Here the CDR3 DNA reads TGCGCCAGCAGCACTTACGGGAGGCCCGCGGAGACCCAGTACTTC. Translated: CASSTYGRPAETQYF.

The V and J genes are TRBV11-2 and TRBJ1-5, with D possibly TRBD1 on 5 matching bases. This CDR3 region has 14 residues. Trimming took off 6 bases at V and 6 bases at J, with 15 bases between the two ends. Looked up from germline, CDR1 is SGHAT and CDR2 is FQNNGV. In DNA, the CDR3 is TGTGCCAGCAGTCGAAATCAGGGAGGTCAGCCCCAGCATTTT. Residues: CASSRNQGGQPQHF.

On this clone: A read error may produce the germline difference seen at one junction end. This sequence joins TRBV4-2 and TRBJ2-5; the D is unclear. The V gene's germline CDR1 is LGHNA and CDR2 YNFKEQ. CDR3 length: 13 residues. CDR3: CASSQDLGEIQYF. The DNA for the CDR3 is TGTGCCAGCAGCCAAGATCTAGGAGAGATCCAGTACTTC.

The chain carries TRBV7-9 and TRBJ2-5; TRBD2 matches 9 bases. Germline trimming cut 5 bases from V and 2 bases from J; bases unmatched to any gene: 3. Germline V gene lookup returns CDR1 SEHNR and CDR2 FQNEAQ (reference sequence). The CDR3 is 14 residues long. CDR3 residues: CASSLSGSQETQYF. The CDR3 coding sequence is TGTGCCAGCAGCCTTAGCGGGAGTCAAGAGACCCAGTACTTC.

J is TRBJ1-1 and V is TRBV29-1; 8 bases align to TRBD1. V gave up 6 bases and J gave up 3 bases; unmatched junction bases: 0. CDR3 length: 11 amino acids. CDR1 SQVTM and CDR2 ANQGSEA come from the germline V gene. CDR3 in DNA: TGCAGCGTGGACAGGGACACTGAAGCTTTCTTT. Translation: CSVDRDTEAFF.

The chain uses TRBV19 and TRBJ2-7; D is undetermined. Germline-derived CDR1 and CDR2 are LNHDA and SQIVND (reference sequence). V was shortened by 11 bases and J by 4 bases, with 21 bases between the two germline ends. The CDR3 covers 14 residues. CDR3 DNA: TGTGCCTCCTCCCGGTTGCCGTTCGTGTACGAGCAGTACTTC. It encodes CASSRLPFVYEQYF.